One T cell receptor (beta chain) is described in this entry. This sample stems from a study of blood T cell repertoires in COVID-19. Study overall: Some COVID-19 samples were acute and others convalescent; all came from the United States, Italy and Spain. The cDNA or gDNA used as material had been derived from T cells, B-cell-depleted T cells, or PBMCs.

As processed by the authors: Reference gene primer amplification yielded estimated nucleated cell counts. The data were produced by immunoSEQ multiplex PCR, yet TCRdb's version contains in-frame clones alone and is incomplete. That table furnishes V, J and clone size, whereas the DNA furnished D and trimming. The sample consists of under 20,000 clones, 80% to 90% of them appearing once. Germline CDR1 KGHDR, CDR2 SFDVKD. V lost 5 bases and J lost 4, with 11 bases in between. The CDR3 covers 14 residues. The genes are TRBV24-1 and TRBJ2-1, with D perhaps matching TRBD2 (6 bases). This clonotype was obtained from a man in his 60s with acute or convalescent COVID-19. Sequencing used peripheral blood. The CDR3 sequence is CATSGTNSYNEQFF. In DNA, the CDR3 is TGTGCCACCAGTGGGACTAACAGTTACAATGAGCAGTTCTTC.